This T cell receptor (beta chain) was captured in a study of cytomegalovirus exposure and HLA in healthy donors. For the study at large: Earlier sequencing of approximately 200 million T cells yielded fewer than 140 million unique TCR beta sequences. Findings of the study overall: In a later analysis, DRB1 alleles had the most associated TCRs; HLA-C alleles the fewest.

Primers: 60 Vbeta forward and 13 Jbeta reverse. The repertoire was sequenced with immunoSEQ multiplex PCR; TCRdb's copy has only in-frame clones and lacks some. The data show about 93,000 clones, about four fifths seen once. The CDR3 is made up of 14 amino acids. Germline CDR1 SGHKS, CDR2 YYEKEE (reference sequence). V dropped 4 bases and J dropped 6 bases, with 14 bases sitting between them. Notes on this clone: Its cognate antigen is unknown.

Sample: PBMCs. This receptor was identified in a young man in good health and CMV-seronegative. The chain employs TRBV5-5 and TRBJ1-5; D may be TRBD1 (5 bases). The CDR3 sequence is CASSLQEGTQPQHF. DNA of the CDR3: TGTGCCAGCAGCCTGCAGGAGGGGACTCAGCCCCAGCATTTT.